Only a few counts were recorded for the clone carrying this T cell receptor (beta chain). Antigen: not known. The authors ran a second PCR of 7 to 11 cycles using a sample-barcoded 5' primer and a J-beta primer mix. There were at least 3 million CDR3-containing paired-end reads obtained from each sample. TCRdb processed the 5' RACE reads anew with MiXCR; each CDR3 protein has one entry. The sample lists hundreds of thousands of distinct CDR3 sequences, about 30% occurring once. Germline CDR1 WNHNN, CDR2 SYGVQD (reference sequence). With 0 bases removed from V and 10 bases from J, the gap between germline ends came to 10 bases. The length of the CDR3 is 14 residues. These data belong to a study of blood T cells in healthy people across ages. The study's findings and limits: Age advanced and TCR beta diversity per million T cells fell, roughly linearly.

V and J are TRBV10-1 and TRBJ1-6; D unclear. The sample comprised blood. The receptor's source is an elderly woman in good health. The CDR3 sequence: CASSESPGRSPLHF. Written as DNA, the CDR3 is TGCGCCAGCAGTGAGTCGCCAGGCCGATCACCCCTCCACTTT.